The 8 T cell receptor beta chains reported below all come from one sample, sequenced in a study of control samples from healthy donors and cancer patients. Produced via immunoSEQ multiplex PCR; TCRdb's table is partial and in-frame only. The sample records about 61,000 clones, 90% being singletons. Sequencing was done on a sample of PBMCs. These receptors originate from a man aged 55 to 69 with colorectal cancer.

V gene TRBV2 combines with J gene TRBJ1-6; D possibly corresponds to TRBD1 (6 bases). CDR1 is SNHLY and CDR2 is FYNNEI in the germline V gene. This CDR3 contains 14 residues. Deletions cut 6 bases from V and 6 bases from J, with 12 bases between. The CDR3 protein is CASRGGTSNSPLHF. CDR3 bases: TGTGCCAGCAGAGGAGGGACATCTAATTCACCCCTCCACTTT.

The chain is built from TRBV7-2 and TRBJ1-2; D remains ambiguous. This CDR3 comprises 12 residues. Germline values: CDR1 SGHTA, CDR2 FQGNSA. V lost 1 base to trimming and J lost 7 bases, with 7 bases between them. In DNA form, the CDR3 reads TGTGCCAGCAGCTTAGATCGGGCTGGCTACACCTTC. Its translation is CASSLDRAGYTF.

The chain uses TRBV11-2 and TRBJ1-2; 8 bases are a match to TRBD1. The length of the CDR3 is 14 residues. Per the germline V gene, CDR1 is SGHAT and CDR2 is FQNNGV. Trimming cost V 5 bases and J 8 bases; bases outside gene matches: 10. CDR3 sequence (DNA): TGTGCCAGCAGCCCCAAAAGGACAGGGAAAGGCTACACCTTC. Protein: CASSPKRTGKGYTF.

This chain uses TRBV5-1 with TRBJ2-2; D is undetermined. CDR1 SGHRS and CDR2 YFSETQ come from the germline V gene. Trimming took off 3 bases at V and 4 bases at J, with 13 bases between the two ends. This CDR3 region has 15 residues. Written as DNA, the CDR3 is TGCGCCAGCAGCTCTAAATGGCAAAGCACCGGGGAGCTGTTTTTT. This translates into CASSSKWQSTGELFF. Complete variable domain (other parts from reference TRBV5-1 and TRBJ2-2): KAGVTQTPRYLIKTRGQQVTLSCSPISGHRSVSWYQQTPGQGLQFLFEYFSETQRNKGNFPGRFSGRQFSNSRSEMNVSTLELGDSALYLCASSSKWQSTGELFFGEGSRLTVL.

The V and J genes are TRBV24-1 and TRBJ2-1, with TRBD2 identical over 15 bases. The junction had 6 bases not matched to a gene; V was cut back by 7 bases and J by 3 bases. The CDR3 extends over 17 amino acids. Germline CDR1 reads KGHDR; CDR2 reads SFDVKD. The CDR3 loop is CATSEGTSGGFYNEQFF. In DNA, the CDR3 is TGTGCCACCAGCGAAGGGACTAGCGGGGGGTTCTACAATGAGCAGTTCTTC.

The rearrangement joins TRBV5-1 to TRBJ1-1, with D possibly being TRBD1 (6 bases). CDR3 size: 15 residues. Germline CDR1 SGHRS, CDR2 YFSETQ. V dropped 5 bases and J dropped 1 base, with 15 bases sitting between them. CDR3 loop: CASSPGARGNTEAFF. The CDR3 coding sequence is TGCGCCAGCAGTCCGGGAGCCAGGGGGAACACTGAAGCTTTCTTT.

This clone came up once. The V gene is TRBV29-1, the J gene TRBJ2-7, with D possibly matching TRBD2 (6 bases). Germline CDR1 is SQVTM and CDR2 is ANQGSEA. V was cut by 4 bases and J by 2 bases, with 15 bases left in between. The CDR3 spans 14 residues. CDR3 region: CSVVGGDTTYEQYF. CDR3 coding DNA: TGCAGCGTTGTGGGGGGTGACACTACCTACGAGCAGTACTTC.

J is TRBJ1-6 and V is TRBV2; 7 bases are a match to TRBD1. The CDR3 has 14 amino acids. The V gene's germline CDR1 is SNHLY and CDR2 FYNNEI. Losses at the gene ends were 6 bases for V and 4 bases for J; bases not matched to a gene: 3. CDR3 sequence reads: CASRQGQYNSPLHF. The CDR3, as DNA: TGTGCCAGCAGACAGGGACAGTATAATTCACCCCTCCACTTT.